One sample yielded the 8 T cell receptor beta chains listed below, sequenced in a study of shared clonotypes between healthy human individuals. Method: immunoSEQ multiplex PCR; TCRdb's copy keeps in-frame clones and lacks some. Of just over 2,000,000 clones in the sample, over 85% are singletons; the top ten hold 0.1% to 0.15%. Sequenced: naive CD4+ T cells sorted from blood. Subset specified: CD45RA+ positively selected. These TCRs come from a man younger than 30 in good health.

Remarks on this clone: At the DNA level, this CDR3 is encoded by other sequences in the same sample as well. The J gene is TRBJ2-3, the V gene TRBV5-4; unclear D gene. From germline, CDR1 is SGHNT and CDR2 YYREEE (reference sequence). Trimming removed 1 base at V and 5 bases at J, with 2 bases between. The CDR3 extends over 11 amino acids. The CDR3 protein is CASSLLDTQYF. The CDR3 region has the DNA TGTGCCAGCAGCTTGCTAGATACGCAGTATTTT. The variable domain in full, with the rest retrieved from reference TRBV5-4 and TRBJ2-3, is ETGVTQSPTHLIKTRGQQVTLRCSSQSGHNTVSWYQQALGQGPQFIFQYYREEENGRGNFPPRFSGLQFPNYSSELNVNALELDDSALYLCASSLLDTQYFGPGTRLTVL.

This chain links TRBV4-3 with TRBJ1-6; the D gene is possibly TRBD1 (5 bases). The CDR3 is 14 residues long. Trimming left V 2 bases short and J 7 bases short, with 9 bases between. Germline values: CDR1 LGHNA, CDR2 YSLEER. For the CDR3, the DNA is TGCGCCAGCAGCCAACCTGGGACCAATTCACCCCTCCACTTT. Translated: CASSQPGTNSPLHF.

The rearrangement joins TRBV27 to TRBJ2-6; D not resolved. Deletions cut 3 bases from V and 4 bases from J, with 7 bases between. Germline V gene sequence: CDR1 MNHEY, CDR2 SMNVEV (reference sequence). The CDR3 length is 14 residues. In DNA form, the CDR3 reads TGTGCCAGCAGTTTGCAGGAGGGGGCCAACGTCCTGACTTTC. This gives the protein CASSLQEGANVLTF.

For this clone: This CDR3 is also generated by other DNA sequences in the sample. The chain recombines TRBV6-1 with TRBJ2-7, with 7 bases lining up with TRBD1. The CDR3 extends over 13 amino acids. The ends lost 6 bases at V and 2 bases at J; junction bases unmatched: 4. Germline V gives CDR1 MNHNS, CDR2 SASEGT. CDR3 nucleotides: TGTGCCAGCAGGTTGACAGGGACCTACGAGCAGTACTTC. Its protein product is CASRLTGTYEQYF.

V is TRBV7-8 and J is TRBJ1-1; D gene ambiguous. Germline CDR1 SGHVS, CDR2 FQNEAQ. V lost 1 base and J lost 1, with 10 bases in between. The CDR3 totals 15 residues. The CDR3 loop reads CASSLVNAGNTEAFF. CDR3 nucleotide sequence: TGTGCCAGCAGCTTAGTTAACGCTGGGAACACTGAAGCTTTCTTT.

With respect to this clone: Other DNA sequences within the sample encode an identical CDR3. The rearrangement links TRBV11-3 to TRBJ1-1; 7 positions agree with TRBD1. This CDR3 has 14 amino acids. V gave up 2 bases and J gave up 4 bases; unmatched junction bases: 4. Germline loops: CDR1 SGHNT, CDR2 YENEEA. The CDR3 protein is CASSLQGEGTEAFF. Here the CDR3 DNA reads TGTGCCAGCAGCTTACAGGGGGAAGGCACTGAAGCTTTCTTT.

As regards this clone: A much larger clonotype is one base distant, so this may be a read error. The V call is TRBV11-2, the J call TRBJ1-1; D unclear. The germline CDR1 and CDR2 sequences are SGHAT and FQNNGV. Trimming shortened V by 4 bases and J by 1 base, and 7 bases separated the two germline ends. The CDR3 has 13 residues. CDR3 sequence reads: CASSYQENTEAFF. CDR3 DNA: TGTGCCAGCAGCTATCAGGAGAACACTGAAGCTTTCTTT. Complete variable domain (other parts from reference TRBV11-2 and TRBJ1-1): EAGVAQSPRYKIIEKRQSVAFWCNPISGHATLYWYQQILGQGPKLLIQFQNNGVVDDSQLPKDRFSAERLKGVDSTLKIQPAKLEDSAVYLCASSYQENTEAFFGQGTRLTVV.

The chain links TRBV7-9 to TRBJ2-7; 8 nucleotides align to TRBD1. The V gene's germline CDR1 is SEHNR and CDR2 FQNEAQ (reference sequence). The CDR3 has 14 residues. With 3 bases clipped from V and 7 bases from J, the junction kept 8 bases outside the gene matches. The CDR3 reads CASSLDRVEGEQYF. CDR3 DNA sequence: TGTGCCAGCAGCTTGGACAGGGTCGAAGGGGAGCAGTACTTC.